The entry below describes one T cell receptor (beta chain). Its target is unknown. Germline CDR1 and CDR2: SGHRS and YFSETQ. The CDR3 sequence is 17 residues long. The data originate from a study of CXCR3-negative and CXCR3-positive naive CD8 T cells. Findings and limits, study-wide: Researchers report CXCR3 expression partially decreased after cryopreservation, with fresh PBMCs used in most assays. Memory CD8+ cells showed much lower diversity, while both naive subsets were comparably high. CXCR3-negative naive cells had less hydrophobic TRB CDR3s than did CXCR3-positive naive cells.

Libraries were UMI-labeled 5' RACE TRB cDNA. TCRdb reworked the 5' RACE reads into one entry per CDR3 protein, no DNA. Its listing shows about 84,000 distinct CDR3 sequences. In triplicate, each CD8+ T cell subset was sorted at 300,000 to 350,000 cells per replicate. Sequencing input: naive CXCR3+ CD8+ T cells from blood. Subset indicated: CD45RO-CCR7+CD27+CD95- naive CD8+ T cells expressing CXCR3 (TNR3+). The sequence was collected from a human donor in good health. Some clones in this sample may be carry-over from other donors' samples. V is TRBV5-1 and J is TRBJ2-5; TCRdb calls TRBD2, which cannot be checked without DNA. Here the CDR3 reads CASSLDGLAGVQETQYF.